This TCR beta chain was recorded in a study of blood T cell repertoires in COVID-19. Background on the study: In each case, the material was cDNA or gDNA derived from T cells, B-cell-depleted T cells, or PBMCs.

Trimming removed 4 bases at V and 4 bases at J, with 6 bases between. Germline V gives CDR1 SGDLS, CDR2 YYNGEE. The CDR3 length is 12 residues. Only in-frame clones appear in the TCRdb table, and some are missing; sequencing was by immunoSEQ multiplex PCR. This sample has around 100,000 clones, with 75% to 90% found just once. The V call is TRBV9, the J call TRBJ1-3; no clear D gene. The specimen was peripheral blood. The source of this sequence is a man in his 60s with COVID-19, enrolled during active disease. DNA for the CDR3: TGTGCCAGCAGCACGGGGGGAAACACCATATATTTT. This sequence encodes CASSTGGNTIYF.